This is a list of T cell receptor beta chains from one sample in a study of T cell responses to AZD1222 COVID-19 vaccine. Measured with immunoSEQ multiplex PCR; TCRdb has only the in-frame clones, and not every one. The sample carries roughly 190,000 clones, roughly nine tenths recorded once. This sample comprised peripheral blood, obtained 28 days after the second AZD1222 dose. All receptors derive from an adult who received the AZD1222 COVID-19 vaccine. The CDR3 runs from the conserved cysteine through the conserved F or W. D genes are given only for firm matches. The listing skips clone size in some rows; elsewhere it reads once, few, many or a size class.

v_call	clone_size	d_call	j_call	cdr3_nt	cdr3_aa
TRBV11-3	-	TRBD2	TRBJ2-1	TGTGCCAGCAGCTTAGATCGGGGGGGTGGTGAGCAGTTCTTC	CASSLDRGGGEQFF
TRBV7-9	-	TRBD2	TRBJ2-5	TGTGCCAGCAGCTTAGAGGCACTAGCGGGACGTGAGACCCAGTACTTC	CASSLEALAGRETQYF
TRBV14	-	-	TRBJ1-1	TGTGCCAGCAGCCACACAGTGAACACTGAAGCTTTCTTT	CASSHTVNTEAFF
TRBV9	-	TRBD2	TRBJ2-1	TGTGCCAGCAGCGTACGAGCGGGGGACTACAATGAGCAGTTCTTC	CASSVRAGDYNEQFF
TRBV7-2	-	-	TRBJ2-5	TGTGCCAGCAGCTTGGGCTGGCAAGAGACCCAGTACTTC	CASSLGWQETQYF
TRBV5-3	-	-	TRBJ1-2	TGTGCCAGAAGGCGCCCTAACTATGGCTACACCTTC	CARRRPNYGYTF
TRBV6-2/TRBV6-3	once	-	TRBJ2-7	TGTGCCAGCAGTTACTCGATAGGGGGCGGGACTTACCCCTCCTACGAGCAGTACTTC	CASSYSIGGGTYPSYEQYF
TRBV7-8	-	-	TRBJ1-6	TGTGCCAGCAGCTTAGGAGGGGGTTCACCCCTCCACTTT	CASSLGGGSPLHF
TRBV11-3	once	TRBD2	TRBJ2-1	TGTGCCAGCAGCTTAGCGGGAGGCATATACAATGAGCAGTTCTTC	CASSLAGGIYNEQFF
TRBV28	-	-	TRBJ2-2	TGTGCCAGCAGTTCCCCAGGGACCATAACCGGGGAGCTGTTTTTT	CASSSPGTITGELFF
TRBV7-2	few	-	TRBJ1-1	TGTGCCAGCAGGCTAAGGGAGGCTGGGATGAACACTGAAGCTTTCTTT	CASRLREAGMNTEAFF
TRBV4-2	-	-	TRBJ2-1	TGTGCCAGCAGCCAGGGAGGACTTTACAATGAGCAGTTCTTC	CASSQGGLYNEQFF
TRBV11-2	few	-	TRBJ2-3	TGTGCCAGCAGCTTAGTTATGAGCCTTTCCACAGATACGCAGTATTTT	CASSLVMSLSTDTQYF
TRBV5-4	once	-	TRBJ1-2	TGTGCCAGCAGCTTGGAACAGTTGCAGGGCTACACCTTC	CASSLEQLQGYTF
TRBV7-2	-	-	TRBJ1-6	TGTGCCAGCAGCTCACCCTTGGACGGGGGATATAATTCACCCCTCCACTTT	CASSSPLDGGYNSPLHF
TRBV5-6	-	TRBD1	TRBJ1-1	TGTGCCAGCAGCCCCGTGACAGGGGTCGACACTGAAGCTTTCTTT	CASSPVTGVDTEAFF
TRBV24-1	-	TRBD2	TRBJ2-1	TGTGCCACCGGTTACGGCGGGACTAGCGGGAGAGATGAGCAGTTCTTC	CATGYGGTSGRDEQFF
TRBV10-2	-	TRBD1	TRBJ1-2	TGCGCCAGCAGTCAACTGGCGGGACAGGGAGATGGCTACACCTTC	CASSQLAGQGDGYTF